The rows below give T cell receptor beta chains drawn from one sample of a study of post-analysis software for immune sequencing data. One entry per CDR3 protein results from TCRdb running MiXCR on the PCR reads. Of fewer than 850,000 distinct CDR3 sequences listed, about 45% are singletons. The specimen was blood. The receptors stem from a girl aged 10-17 years with multiple sclerosis. CDR3s include the opening cysteine and the closing phenylalanine or tryptophan. A D gene is named only where the DNA matches it firmly. Clone size is shown for a subset of rows, as once, few, many or a class of expanded clone.

abundance,d_gene,v_gene,j_gene,CDR3nt,CDR3aa
.,.,TRBV7-3,TRBJ2-1,TGTGCCAGCAGCTTATGGGGCTGGCGGGACACATCTGAGCAGTTCTTC,CASSLWGWRDTSEQFF
few,TRBD1,TRBV11-2,TRBJ2-7,TGTGCCAGCAGCGGGGGGACAGGACCCAATCCCTACGAGCAGTACTTC,CASSGGTGPNPYEQYF
once,.,TRBV7-2,TRBJ2-5,TGTGCCAGCAGCTTAGTTAGGGCAGGGATGTTAGGGGAGACCCAGTACTTC,CASSLVRAGMLGETQYF
.,TRBD1,TRBV30,TRBJ2-4,TGTGCCTGGGGACAGGGGAACGCCATTCAGTACTTC,CAWGQGNAIQYF
few,TRBD2,TRBV7-2,TRBJ2-5,TGTGCCAGCAGCTTAGTACCAAGCGGGGGCCAAGAGACCCAGTACTTC,CASSLVPSGGQETQYF
.,.,TRBV7-2,TRBJ1-2,TGTGCCAGCAGCTTACTCCCCGTCCCGAGGAGGATGAATGGCTACACCTTC,CASSLLPVPRRMNGYTF
.,TRBD1,TRBV7-9,TRBJ1-1,TGTGCCAGCAGCTCAGGGACAGCGGATGAAGCTTTCTTT,CASSSGTADEAFF
once,.,TRBV18,TRBJ2-5,TGTGCCAGCTCACCACCGACGGAAGAGACCCAGTACTTC,CASSPPTEETQYF
.,TRBD1,TRBV29-1,TRBJ1-4,TGCAGCGTTAGAGACAGGGACCATAATGAAAAACTGTTTTTT,CSVRDRDHNEKLFF
many,.,TRBV6-6,TRBJ1-2,TGTGCCAGCAGTCAGAGGGGGAGCTATGGCTACACCTTC,CASSQRGSYGYTF
.,TRBD2,TRBV5-1,TRBJ2-1,TGCGCCAGCAGCTTAGGGACTAGCTTGATAAATGAGCAGTTCTTC,CASSLGTSLINEQFF
.,TRBD2,TRBV29-1,TRBJ2-7,TGCAGCGTTGCTGCGGCGGGAGCAGTAGAGCAGTACTTC,CSVAAAGAVEQYF
few,.,TRBV12-3/TRBV12-4,TRBJ2-5,TGTGCCAGCAGTTTAGCCTTTGGGGCCTCGACGACCCAGTACTTC,CASSLAFGASTTQYF
few,.,TRBV21-1,TRBJ2-1,TGTGCCAGCAGCCCCGAGGCGGCAGAGCAGTTCTTC,CASSPEAAEQFF
.,.,TRBV29-1,TRBJ1-1,TGCACCGGAGGGGATCTGGGGTTGGAAGCTTTCTTT,CTGGDLGLEAFF
.,TRBD1,TRBV28,TRBJ2-5,TGTGCCAGCAGTTTAGGCACTAGAGGGACAGCACAAGAGACCCAGTACTTC,CASSLGTRGTAQETQYF
few,.,TRBV5-5,TRBJ2-3,TGTGCCAGCCCTGGCGCGGGTGGTACGCAGTATTTT,CASPGAGGTQYF
.,TRBD2,TRBV6-2/TRBV6-3,TRBJ2-1,TGTGCCAGCAGTTACCGATTAGGTCTAGCGGGGAAGGGCCATGAGCAGTTCTTC,CASSYRLGLAGKGHEQFF
.,.,TRBV20-1,TRBJ2-3,TGCAGTGCTAGATCGGGACTGGGTTCTAGCACAGATACGCAGTATTTT,CSARSGLGSSTDTQYF
few,.,TRBV6-6,TRBJ1-2,TGTGCCAGCAGAACCGATGTATTAGCTAACTATGGCTACACCTTC,CASRTDVLANYGYTF
few,.,TRBV20-1,TRBJ2-6,TGCAGTGCTAGAACAGGGTGGGCTGGGGCCAACGTCCTGACTTTC,CSARTGWAGANVLTF
.,.,TRBV12-3/TRBV12-4,TRBJ1-2,TGTGCCAGCAGTCCGGGGTTAGGCTATGGCTACACCTTC,CASSPGLGYGYTF
.,TRBD2,TRBV3-1,TRBJ2-3,TGTGCCAGCAAGGAAGCGGGGGGGTTTTTGAATACGCAGTATTTT,CASKEAGGFLNTQYF
.,.,TRBV6-2/TRBV6-3,TRBJ2-7,TGTGCCAGCAGTACCTCCCAGTACGAGCAGTACTTC,CASSTSQYEQYF
.,TRBD1,TRBV10-3,TRBJ2-7,TGTGCCACCAGTGAGACCCGGGACAGGTCTTACGAGCAGTACTTC,CATSETRDRSYEQYF
few,.,TRBV9,TRBJ1-2,TGTGCCAGCACCCTAGACGGGGGCGGCTACACCTTC,CASTLDGGGYTF
.,.,TRBV7-9,TRBJ1-2,TGTGCCTGCAGCTTAGCAAAGGCGGATGGCTACACCTTC,CACSLAKADGYTF
.,.,TRBV7-9,TRBJ2-5,TGTGCCAGCAGCTCACTAGTAGAAGAGACCCAGTACTTC,CASSSLVEETQYF
few,TRBD1,TRBV4-2,TRBJ2-7,TGTGCCAGCAGCCATTATGGACAGGGGGCCTCCTACGAGCAGTACTTC,CASSHYGQGASYEQYF
.,.,TRBV6-1,TRBJ1-1,TGTGCCAGCAGTGGCTCCGGGGGCGTCTCGAGCACTGAAGCTTTCTTT,CASSGSGGVSSTEAFF
.,TRBD1,TRBV5-1,TRBJ2-5,TGCGCCAGCAGCTTGGACCCGGGACAGCCCCAGGAGACCCAGTACTTC,CASSLDPGQPQETQYF
few,TRBD2,TRBV28,TRBJ2-5,TGTGCCAGCAGTTCCCGACTAGCGGGAGGTCGTGAGACCCAGTACTTC,CASSSRLAGGRETQYF
few,TRBD1,TRBV6-6,TRBJ2-5,TGTGCCAGCAGTTTACTACAGGGGACGTCCTTCGGGACCCAGTACTTC,CASSLLQGTSFGTQYF